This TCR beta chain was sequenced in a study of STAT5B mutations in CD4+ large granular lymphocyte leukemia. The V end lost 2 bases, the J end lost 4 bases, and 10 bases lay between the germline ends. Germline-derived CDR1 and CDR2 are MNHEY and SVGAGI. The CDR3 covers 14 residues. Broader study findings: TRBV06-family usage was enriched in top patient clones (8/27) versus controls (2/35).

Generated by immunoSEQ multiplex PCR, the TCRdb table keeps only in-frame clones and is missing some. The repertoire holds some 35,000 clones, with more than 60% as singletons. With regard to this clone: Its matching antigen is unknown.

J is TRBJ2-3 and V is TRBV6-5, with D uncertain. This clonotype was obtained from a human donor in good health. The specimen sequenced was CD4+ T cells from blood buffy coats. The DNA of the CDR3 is TGTGCCAGCAGTTACACCCCCCTGGCAGATACGCAGTATTTT. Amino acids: CASSYTPLADTQYF.